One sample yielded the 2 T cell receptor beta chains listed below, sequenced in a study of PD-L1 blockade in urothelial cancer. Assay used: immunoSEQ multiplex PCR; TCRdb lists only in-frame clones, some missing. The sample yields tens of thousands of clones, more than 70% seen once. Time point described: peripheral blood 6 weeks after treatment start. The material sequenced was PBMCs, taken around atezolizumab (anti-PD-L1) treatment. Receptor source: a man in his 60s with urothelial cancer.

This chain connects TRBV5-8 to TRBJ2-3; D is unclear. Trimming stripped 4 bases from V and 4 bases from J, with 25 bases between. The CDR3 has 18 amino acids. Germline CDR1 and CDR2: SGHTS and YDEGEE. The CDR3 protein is CASSQAKPYPSNPDTQYF. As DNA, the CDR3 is TGTGCCAGCAGCCAAGCTAAGCCATACCCCTCCAACCCAGATACGCAGTATTTT.

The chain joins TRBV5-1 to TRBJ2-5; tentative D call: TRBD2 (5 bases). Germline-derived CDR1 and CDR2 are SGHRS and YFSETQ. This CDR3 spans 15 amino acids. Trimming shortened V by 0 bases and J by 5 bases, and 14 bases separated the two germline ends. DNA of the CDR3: TGCGCCAGCAGCTTGGCCGGGGTTCCTAGGGAGACCCAGTACTTC. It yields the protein CASSLAGVPRETQYF. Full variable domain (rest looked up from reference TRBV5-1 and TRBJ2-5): KAGVTQTPRYLIKTRGQQVTLSCSPISGHRSVSWYQQTPGQGLQFLFEYFSETQRNKGNFPGRFSGRQFSNSRSEMNVSTLELGDSALYLCASSLAGVPRETQYFGPGTRLLVL.